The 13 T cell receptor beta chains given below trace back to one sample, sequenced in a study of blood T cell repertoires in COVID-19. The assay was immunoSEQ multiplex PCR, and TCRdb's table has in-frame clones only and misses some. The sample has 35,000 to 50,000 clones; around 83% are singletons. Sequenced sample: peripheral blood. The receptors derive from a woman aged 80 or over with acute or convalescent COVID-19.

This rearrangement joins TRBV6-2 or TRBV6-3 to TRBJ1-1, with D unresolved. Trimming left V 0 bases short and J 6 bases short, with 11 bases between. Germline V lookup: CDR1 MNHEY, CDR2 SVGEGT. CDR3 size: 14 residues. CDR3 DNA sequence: TGTGCCAGCAGTTACTCGTTCCCGGGAGCTGAAGCTTTCTTT. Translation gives CASSYSFPGAEAFF.

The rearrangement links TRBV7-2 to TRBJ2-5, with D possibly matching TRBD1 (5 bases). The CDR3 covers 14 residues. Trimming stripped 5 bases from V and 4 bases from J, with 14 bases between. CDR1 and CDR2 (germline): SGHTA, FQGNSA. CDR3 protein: CASSSRVFGETQYF. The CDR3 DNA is TGTGCCAGCAGCAGCAGGGTTTTCGGAGAGACCCAGTACTTC.

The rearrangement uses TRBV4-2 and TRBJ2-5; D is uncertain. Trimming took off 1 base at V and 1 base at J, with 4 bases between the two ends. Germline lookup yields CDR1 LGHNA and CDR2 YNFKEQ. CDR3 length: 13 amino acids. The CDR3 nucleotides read TGTGCCAGCAGCCAAGGGAGCCAAGAGACCCAGTACTTC. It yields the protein CASSQGSQETQYF.

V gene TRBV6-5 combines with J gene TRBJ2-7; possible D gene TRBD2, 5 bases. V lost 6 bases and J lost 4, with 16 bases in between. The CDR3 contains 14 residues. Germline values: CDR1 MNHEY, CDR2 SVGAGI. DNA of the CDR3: TGTGCCAGCAGCCCCCGGGGTGGAGTATACGAGCAGTACTTC. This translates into CASSPRGGVYEQYF.

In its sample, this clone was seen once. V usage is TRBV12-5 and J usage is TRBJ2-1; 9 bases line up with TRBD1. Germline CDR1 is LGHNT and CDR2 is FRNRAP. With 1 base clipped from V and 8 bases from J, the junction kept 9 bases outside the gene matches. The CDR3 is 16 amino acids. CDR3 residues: CASGLASGTGLHEQFF. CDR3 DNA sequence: TGTGCTAGTGGTTTGGCCTCCGGGACAGGGCTCCATGAGCAGTTCTTC.

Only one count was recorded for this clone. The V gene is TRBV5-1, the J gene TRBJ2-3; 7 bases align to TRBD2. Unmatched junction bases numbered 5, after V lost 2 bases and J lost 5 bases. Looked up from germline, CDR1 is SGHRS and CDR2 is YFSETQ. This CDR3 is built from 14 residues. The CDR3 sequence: CASSLAGRIDTQYF. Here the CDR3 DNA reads TGCGCCAGCAGCTTAGCGGGACGGATAGATACGCAGTATTTT.

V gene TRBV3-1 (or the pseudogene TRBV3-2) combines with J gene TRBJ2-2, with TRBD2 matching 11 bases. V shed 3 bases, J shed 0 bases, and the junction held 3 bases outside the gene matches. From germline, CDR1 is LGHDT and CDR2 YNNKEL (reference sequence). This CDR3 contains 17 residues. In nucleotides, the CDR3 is TGTGCCAGCAGCCATACGACTAGCGGGGCGAACACCGGGGAGCTGTTTTTT. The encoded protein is CASSHTTSGANTGELFF.

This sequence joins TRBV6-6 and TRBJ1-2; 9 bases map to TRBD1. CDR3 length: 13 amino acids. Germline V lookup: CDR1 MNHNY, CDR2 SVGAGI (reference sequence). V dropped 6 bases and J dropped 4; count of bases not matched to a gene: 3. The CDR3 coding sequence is TGTGCCAGCAGCAAGGACAGGGGCTATGGCTACACCTTC. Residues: CASSKDRGYGYTF.

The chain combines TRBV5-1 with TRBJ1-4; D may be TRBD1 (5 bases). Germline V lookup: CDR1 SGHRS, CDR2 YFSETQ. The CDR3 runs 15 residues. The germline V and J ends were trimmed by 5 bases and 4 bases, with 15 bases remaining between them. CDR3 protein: CASSSDSSGNEKLFF. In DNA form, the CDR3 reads TGCGCCAGCAGTTCCGACAGCTCGGGTAATGAAAAACTGTTTTTT.

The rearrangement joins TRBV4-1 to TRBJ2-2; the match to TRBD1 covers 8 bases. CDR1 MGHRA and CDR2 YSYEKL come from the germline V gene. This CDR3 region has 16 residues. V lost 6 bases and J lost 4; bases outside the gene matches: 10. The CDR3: CASSRGQGTFTGELFF. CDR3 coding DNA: TGCGCCAGCAGTCGCGGACAGGGAACTTTCACCGGGGAGCTGTTTTTT.

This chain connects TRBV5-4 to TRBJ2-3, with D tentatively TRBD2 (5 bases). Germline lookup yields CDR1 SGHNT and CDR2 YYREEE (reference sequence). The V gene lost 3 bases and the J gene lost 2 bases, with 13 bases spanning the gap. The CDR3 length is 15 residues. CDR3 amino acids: CASSSADLTTDTQYF. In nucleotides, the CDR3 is TGTGCCAGCAGCTCGGCGGACTTAACCACAGATACGCAGTATTTT.

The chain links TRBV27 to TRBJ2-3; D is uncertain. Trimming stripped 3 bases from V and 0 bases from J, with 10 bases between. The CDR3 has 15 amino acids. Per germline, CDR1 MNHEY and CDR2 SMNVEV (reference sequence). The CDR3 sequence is CASSLRFASTDTQYF. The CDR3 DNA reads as TGTGCCAGCAGTTTGCGCTTTGCTAGCACAGATACGCAGTATTTT.

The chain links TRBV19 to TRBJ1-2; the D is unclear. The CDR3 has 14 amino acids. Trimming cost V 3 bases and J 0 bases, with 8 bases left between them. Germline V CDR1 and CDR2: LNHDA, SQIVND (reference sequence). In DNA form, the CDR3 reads TGTGCCAGTAGTATGGGCAGCCCTAACTATGGCTACACCTTC. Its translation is CASSMGSPNYGYTF.